The next 23 T cell receptor beta chains were all read from a single sample in a study of T cells in women clearing cervical HPV infection. Profiling relied on immunoSEQ multiplex PCR, and the TCRdb table lists in-frame clones only, not all of them. The sample holds under 40,000 clones. The sequencing sample was made of blood buffy coat. These receptor sequences come from a woman between 18 and 70 years old with a cervical HPV16 infection that either progressed to CIN3+ or cleared (not recorded which).

Points on this clone: The sequenced fragment ends 3 residues before the CDR3 boundary, so the rest is inferred from the germline J gene. This rearrangement joins TRBV7-7 to TRBJ1-2; D may be TRBD1 (5 bases). The CDR3 length is 15 residues. The V gene's germline CDR1 is SSHAT and CDR2 FNYEAQ (reference sequence). CDR3 amino acids: CASSRTAGGTDTYTF. The sequenced CDR3 bases are TGTGCCAGCAGCCGCACAGCGGGGGGTACTGATACC.

As to this clone: The read halts 3 residues ahead of the CDR3 end, with the missing end drawn from the germline J gene. This chain links TRBV24-1 with TRBJ2-5, with 8 positions matching TRBD1. The V segment lost 4 bases and the J segment 3 bases; nucleotides outside the gene matches: 9. This CDR3 spans 16 amino acids. Germline CDR1 reads KGHDR; CDR2 reads SFDVKD. This CDR3 reads CATSDRGQGRKETQYF. The part of the CDR3 DNA that was read is TGTGCCACCAGTGACCGTGGACAGGGTAGAAAAGAGACC.

A word on this clone: The read is 3 residues too short to cover the CDR3 end, so that end is filled in from the germline J gene. The V and J genes are TRBV7-7 and TRBJ2-1; D may be TRBD2 (6 bases). CDR3 size: 13 residues. Trimming pared 5 bases from V and 6 bases from J, leaving 11 bases between. The germline V gene has CDR1 SSHAT and CDR2 FNYEAQ (reference sequence). The CDR3 sequence is CASSPQGGNEQFF. The covered CDR3 bases are TGTGCCAGCAGCCCGCAGGGAGGCAATGAG. Drawing the rest from reference TRBV7-7 and TRBJ2-1, the complete variable domain is GAGVSQSPRYKVTKRGQDVTLRCDPISSHATLYWYQQALGQGPEFLTYFNYEAQPDKSGLPSDRFSAERPEGSISTLTIQRTEQRDSAMYRCASSPQGGNEQFFGPGTRLTVL.

To note about this clone: The read stops 3 residues short of the end of the CDR3; the missing end is completed from the germline J gene. The J gene is TRBJ1-4, the V gene TRBV6-1, with TRBD1 as a possible D gene (6 bases). The CDR3 loop spans 14 amino acids. Germline V gene lookup returns CDR1 MNHNS and CDR2 SASEGT. CDR3 sequence reads: CASSGTEDNSPLFF. The sequenced part of the CDR3 DNA is TGTGCCAGCAGTGGGACAGAGGATAATTCACCA.

To note about this clone: The read is 3 residues too short to cover the CDR3 end, so that end is filled in from the germline J gene. The V and J genes are TRBV19 and TRBJ2-2; 8 nucleotides agree with TRBD1. The CDR3 has 14 residues. Germline assignment: CDR1 LNHDA and CDR2 SQIVND (reference sequence). The CDR3 sequence: CASQNRGLNEKLFF. CDR3 DNA (partial): TGTGCCAGTCAGAACAGGGGGTTGAATGAAAAG.

Details on this clone: The read ends 3 residues before the CDR3 terminus; that terminus is restored from the germline J gene. The rearrangement links TRBV7-9 to TRBJ1-2, with 7 positions matching TRBD1. The CDR3 has 14 amino acids. Looked up from germline, CDR1 is SEHNR and CDR2 is FQNEAQ (reference sequence). V shed 7 bases, J shed 6 bases, and the junction held 11 bases outside the gene matches. The CDR3 loop reads CASTRIEGANGYTF. CDR3 bases read: TGTGCCAGCACCAGGATCGAGGGGGCGAATGGC.

Turning to this clone: The sequence runs out 3 residues before the end of the CDR3; the remainder is reconstructed from the germline J gene. V gene TRBV29-1 combines with J gene TRBJ2-3; D remains unclear. The CDR3 runs to 13 residues. The germline V and J ends were trimmed by 7 bases and 5 bases, with 16 bases remaining between them. CDR1 is SQVTM, CDR2 ANQGSEA, per germline. CDR3 amino acids: CSADPGSLDTQYF. The part of the CDR3 DNA that was read is TGCAGCGCCGACCCCGGGTCTTTAGATACG.

With respect to this clone: The read ends 3 residues early relative to the CDR3; the germline J gene fills the gap. The rearrangement uses TRBV19 and TRBJ2-1, with 8 bases fitting TRBD1. The CDR3 is 18 residues long. V lost 6 bases and J lost 4; bases outside the gene matches: 17. CDR1 and CDR2 (germline): LNHDA, SQIVND (reference sequence). The covered CDR3 bases are TGTGCCAGTAGCCAACGGTTAAACCGGGACAGGTTATACAATGAG. This codes for CASSQRLNRDRLYNE. The full CDR3 sequence reads CASSQRLNRDRLYNEQFF.

A word on this clone: From the germline J gene comes the end of the CDR3, since the read stops 3 residues before it. V gene TRBV7-9 combines with J gene TRBJ2-1; 11 positions agree with TRBD2. V lost 4 bases and J lost 7; bases outside the gene matches: 6. The V gene's germline CDR1 is SEHNR and CDR2 FQNEAQ (reference sequence). CDR3 length equals 15 residues. The sequenced CDR3 bases are TGTGCCAGCAGCTCTTTAGCGGGAGGGGGGAATGAG. Protein: CASSSLAGGGNE. The whole CDR3 region reads CASSSLAGGGNEQFF. Together with reference TRBV7-9 and TRBJ2-1, the CDR3 gives the full variable domain: DTGVSQNPRHKITKRGQNVTFRCDPISEHNRLYWYRQTLGQGPEFLTYFQNEAQLEKSRLLSDRFSAERPKGSFSTLEIQRTEQGDSAMYLCASSSLAGGGNEQFFGPGTRLTVL.

CDR3 amino acids: CASSEASPLHF. The sequenced part of the CDR3 DNA is TGTGCCAGCAGTGAAGCCTCGCCC. V gene TRBV2 combines with J gene TRBJ1-6; unclear D gene. The read is 3 residues too short to cover the CDR3 end, so that end is filled in from the germline J gene. CDR1 is SNHLY, CDR2 FYNNEI, per germline. The CDR3 is 11 residues long. Together with reference TRBV2 and TRBJ1-6, the CDR3 gives the full variable domain: EPEVTQTPSHQVTQMGQEVILRCVPISNHLYFYWYRQILGQKVEFLVSFYNNEISEKSEIFDDQFSVERPDGSNFTLKIRSTKLEDSAMYFCASSEASPLHFGNGTRLTVT.

In the case of this clone: The read stops 3 residues short of the end of the CDR3; the missing end is completed from the germline J gene. The rearrangement uses TRBV2 and TRBJ2-3; no definite D call. The CDR3 length is 15 residues. Trimming stripped 4 bases from V and 4 bases from J, with 15 bases between. The V gene's germline CDR1 is SNHLY and CDR2 FYNNEI. The CDR3: CASSGPDLISDTQYF. The part of the CDR3 DNA that was read is TGTGCCAGCAGTGGCCCAGATCTTATTTCAGATACG. Complete variable domain (other parts from reference TRBV2 and TRBJ2-3): EPEVTQTPSHQVTQMGQEVILRCVPISNHLYFYWYRQILGQKVEFLVSFYNNEISEKSEIFDDQFSVERPDGSNFTLKIRSTKLEDSAMYFCASSGPDLISDTQYFGPGTRLTVL.

As for this clone: The missing CDR3 end, 3 residues past where the read stops, is filled in from the germline J gene. The genes are TRBV5-1 and TRBJ2-3; the D gene is possibly TRBD1 (5 bases). Germline CDR1 is SGHRS and CDR2 is YFSETQ. The CDR3 sequence is 15 residues long. Trimming stripped 4 bases from V and 0 bases from J, with 12 bases between. The sequenced CDR3 bases are TGCGCCAGCAGCGTGACAGTGACTAGCACAGATACG. Its protein is CASSVTVTSTDT. The whole CDR3 protein reads CASSVTVTSTDTQYF.

To note about this clone: The CDR3 is cut off 3 residues early in the read; its end comes from the germline J gene. The V call is TRBV7-6, the J call TRBJ2-7, with TRBD1 matching over 7 bases. This CDR3 spans 15 amino acids. The germline gives CDR1 SGHVS, CDR2 FNYEAQ. The J segment lost 2 bases and the V segment lost 2 bases, leaving 6 bases of the junction unmatched. The CDR3 bases that were read are TGTGCCAGCAGCTTAAACTCGGGACAGACCTACGAG. It specifies CASSLNSGQTYE. The entire CDR3 sequence reads CASSLNSGQTYEQYF.

Note on this clone: Coverage ceases 3 residues before the CDR3 finishes, and the germline J gene fills in the end. The genes are TRBV20-1 and TRBJ2-6; D is undetermined. V was clipped by 4 bases and J by 3 bases, with 10 bases between them. CDR3 length: 14 residues. The germline gives CDR1 DFQATT, CDR2 SNEGSKA (reference sequence). CDR3 protein: CSAKNSGGANVLTF. Incomplete CDR3 DNA: TGCAGTGCTAAAAACAGTGGTGGGGCCAACGTC.

A word on this clone: The read ends 3 residues before the CDR3 terminus; that terminus is restored from the germline J gene. This chain connects TRBV18 to TRBJ2-1, with D tentatively TRBD1 (6 bases). Germline CDR1 reads KGHSH; CDR2 reads LQKENI. CDR3 length equals 15 residues. V was shortened by 4 bases and J by 6 bases, with 16 bases between the two germline ends. Partial CDR3 DNA: TGTGCCAGCTCACTGACAGGTGTAAGCGGCAATGAG. Amino acid sequence: CASSLTGVSGNE. The entire CDR3 sequence reads CASSLTGVSGNEQFF.

To note about this clone: Sequencing ends 3 residues short of the CDR3 end; the germline J gene provides the rest. V is TRBV19 and J is TRBJ1-2, with D possibly being TRBD1 (5 bases). The CDR3 is 18 residues long. Germline-derived CDR1 and CDR2 are LNHDA and SQIVND (reference sequence). The CDR3: CASSIDLLAGGTGYTYTF. The CDR3 DNA, read in part, is TGTGCCAGTAGTATAGATCTCCTAGCGGGGGGGACCGGGTATACC.

As for this clone: The CDR3 end is not reached by the read, which stops 3 residues before it; the germline J gene fills it in. This rearrangement joins TRBV20-1 to TRBJ2-7; TRBD2 matches 13 bases. The CDR3 has 13 residues. Looked up from germline, CDR1 is DFQATT and CDR2 is SNEGSKA (reference sequence). The junction had 3 bases not matched to a gene; V was cut back by 7 bases and J by 3 bases. The CDR3 bases that were read are TGCAGTGGACGGACTAGCGGGAGCTACGAG. Encoded protein: CSGRTSGSYE. The entire CDR3 reads CSGRTSGSYEQYF.

A note on this clone: One junction end disagrees with the germline gene, perhaps due to a read error. The read terminates 3 residues before the CDR3 end, so the remaining end is supplied by the germline J gene. Different DNA sequences within this sample yield the same CDR3. J is TRBJ1-3 and V is TRBV30, with 7 bases fitting TRBD1. The germline V gene has CDR1 GTSNPN and CDR2 SVGIG (reference sequence). The CDR3 sequence is 16 residues long. CDR3 amino acids: CACYVGQFVGGNTIYF. The sequenced CDR3 bases are TGTGCCTGCTATGTGGGACAGTTCGTTGGTGGAAACACG.

To note about this clone: The read ends 3 residues early relative to the CDR3; the germline J gene fills the gap. The chain is built from TRBV15 and TRBJ2-7; a weak D match, TRBD1 (7 bases). Germline lookup yields CDR1 LNHNV and CDR2 YYDKDF (reference sequence). The length of the CDR3 is 15 residues. The germline V and J ends were trimmed by 1 base and 3 bases, with 13 bases remaining between them. CDR3: CATSRGGTADYEQYF. CDR3 bases read: TGTGCCACCAGCAGAGGCGGGACAGCGGACTACGAG.

As to this clone: The missing CDR3 end, 3 residues past where the read stops, is filled in from the germline J gene. The rearrangement links TRBV6-2 or TRBV6-3 to TRBJ2-7, with D possibly being TRBD1 (5 bases). The CDR3 totals 14 residues. Trimming removed 5 bases at V and 4 bases at J, with 15 bases between. Germline loops: CDR1 MNHEY, CDR2 SVGEGT. The CDR3 sequence: CASSTGQEIYEQYF. CDR3 DNA (partial): TGTGCCAGCAGTACAGGCCAGGAAATTTACGAG.

Worth noting for this clone: The missing CDR3 end, 3 residues past where the read stops, is filled in from the germline J gene. This chain joins TRBV18 and TRBJ2-2; D is undetermined. The CDR3 is 16 residues long. Germline-derived CDR1 and CDR2 are KGHSH and LQKENI. Partial CDR3 DNA: TGTGCCAGCTCACCCATGTCCCCAGCAGGAAATGAAAAG. Protein sequence: CASSPMSPAGNEK. The CDR3 in its entirety is CASSPMSPAGNEKLFF.

In the case of this clone: The DNA ends 3 residues before the CDR3 does, and the rest of the CDR3 is filled in from the germline J gene. This chain links TRBV20-1 with TRBJ1-5; D is ambiguous. V was pared by 0 bases and J by 4 bases, with 13 bases between. CDR1 and CDR2 from the germline V gene are DFQATT and SNEGSKA (reference sequence). This CDR3 contains 15 residues. The CDR3 bases that were read are TGCAGTGCTAGAGAAGGTTCCAGTACAAATCAGCCC. Translated, it gives CSAREGSSTNQP. The CDR3 in its entirety is CSAREGSSTNQPQHF.

About this clone: The read terminates 3 residues before the CDR3 end, so the remaining end is supplied by the germline J gene. The V call is TRBV5-1, the J call TRBJ2-1, with TRBD2 identical over 10 bases. Unmatched junction bases numbered 5, after V lost 6 bases and J lost 2 bases. Germline loops: CDR1 SGHRS, CDR2 YFSETQ. The CDR3 spans 15 residues. The CDR3 DNA, read in part, is TGCGCCAGCACACTAGCGGGGAATACCTACAATGAG. Its translation is CASTLAGNTYNE. The complete CDR3 protein is CASTLAGNTYNEQFF.